Described below is a single T cell receptor beta chain sequence and its context. Germline and junction disagree at one end, which may indicate a read error. This specimen belongs to a study of cytomegalovirus exposure and HLA in healthy donors. PCR was performed using 60 Vbeta and 13 Jbeta primers. Sequenced by immunoSEQ multiplex PCR; TCRdb stores in-frame clones only, minus some. Altogether fewer than 200,000 clones are present, around 82% being singletons, with the ten largest covering around 10%. The CDR3 contains 15 residues. In germline, CDR1 is SSHAT, CDR2 FNYEAQ (reference sequence). The clonotype originates from a man aged 45 to 65 in good health and CMV-seropositive. The rearrangement joins TRBV7-7 to TRBJ2-1; TRBD1 might be the D (7 bases). Sequencing input: PBMCs. In DNA form, the CDR3 reads TGTGCTAGCAGCTTATCCAGGGGGGTAAACAATGAGCAGTTCTTC. It yields the protein CASSLSRGVNNEQFF.